This T cell receptor beta chain was identified during a study of cytomegalovirus exposure and HLA in healthy donors. PCR was performed using 60 Vbeta and 13 Jbeta primers. Libraries were prepared by immunoSEQ multiplex PCR; TCRdb keeps only in-frame clonotypes and omits some of them. Of about 170,000 clones listed, about 85% were seen once; the top ten hold 1%. V was clipped by 3 bases and J by 7 bases; unmatched bases: 6. The V gene's germline CDR1 is KGHSH and CDR2 LQKENI. The CDR3 totals 16 residues. The sample consisted of PBMCs. V usage is TRBV18 and J usage is TRBJ2-1; 13 bases line up with TRBD2. The sequence came from a boy aged 2-15 years in good health and CMV-seronegative. The CDR3 loop reads CASSPGTSGKSNEQFF. The CDR3 DNA is TGTGCCAGCTCACCCGGGACTAGCGGGAAGTCTAATGAGCAGTTCTTC.